Below, 22 T cell receptor beta chains from the same sample are listed, as sequenced in a study of blood T cell repertoires in COVID-19. Sequenced by immunoSEQ multiplex PCR; TCRdb stores in-frame clones only, minus some. The sample holds under 150,000 clones, approximately 90% seen once. Material: peripheral blood. These receptors came from a woman aged 65 to 85 who had recovered from COVID-19.

The chain is built from TRBV7-9 and TRBJ2-3; weak D call: TRBD2 (5 bases). The length of the CDR3 is 16 residues. Germline CDR1 reads SEHNR; CDR2 reads FQNEAQ (reference sequence). Trimming took 5 bases from V and 3 from J, leaving 18 bases between them. The CDR3 DNA sequence: TGTGCCAGCAGCGCTCCCGCCGGAGGAAGAACAGATACGCAGTATTTT. Amino acids: CASSAPAGGRTDTQYF.

The rearrangement joins TRBV28 to TRBJ1-2; TRBD1 aligns across 7 bases. The germline V gene has CDR1 MDHEN and CDR2 SYDVKM. After removal of 4 bases from V and 0 bases from J, the junction contained 5 bases not matched to a gene. The CDR3 is 15 residues long. This CDR3 reads CASSWTGQANYGYTF. CDR3 DNA sequence: TGTGCCAGCAGTTGGACAGGACAAGCTAACTATGGCTACACCTTC.

The chain links TRBV28 to TRBJ1-2, with D perhaps matching TRBD1 (6 bases). The V and J ends lost 1 base and 7 bases respectively, with 16 bases between them. CDR1 MDHEN and CDR2 SYDVKM come from the germline V gene. This CDR3 is built from 15 residues. For the CDR3, the DNA is TGTGCCAGCAGTTTATACCCCTACAGGGATCGTGGCTACACCTTC. Translation: CASSLYPYRDRGYTF.

The chain is built from TRBV6-2 or TRBV6-3 and TRBJ1-2; possible D gene TRBD1, 5 bases. The CDR3 runs 16 residues. V dropped 4 bases and J dropped 4 bases, with 19 bases sitting between them. Germline CDR1 and CDR2: MNHEY and SVGEGT. The CDR3 DNA is TGTGCCAGCAGTTTATCGTCCAATGGAGGGGCCTATGGCTACACCTTC. As protein: CASSLSSNGGAYGYTF.

The genes are TRBV3-1 (or the pseudogene TRBV3-2) and TRBJ2-2, with 9 nucleotides matching TRBD2. The CDR3 is 17 residues long. Germline CDR1 and CDR2: LGHDT and YNNKEL (reference sequence). J was trimmed by 0 bases and V by 11 bases; bases with no gene match: 13. The CDR3 DNA reads TGTGCCGCGGGCGTTTTAGGACTAGCGCCGAACACCGGGGAGCTGTTTTTT. Translation gives CAAGVLGLAPNTGELFF.

The chain combines TRBV19 with TRBJ2-3; D is unresolved. The V gene lost 1 base and the J gene lost 9 bases, with 8 bases spanning the gap. Per germline, CDR1 LNHDA and CDR2 SQIVND (reference sequence). The CDR3 is made up of 12 amino acids. The CDR3 DNA reads as TGTGCCAGTAGTATAGTTCAGGAAACGCAGTATTTT. Translating it yields CASSIVQETQYF.

This rearrangement joins TRBV27 to TRBJ2-5; 7 nucleotides match TRBD2. The V gene's germline CDR1 is MNHEY and CDR2 SMNVEV (reference sequence). Unmatched junction bases numbered 17, after V lost 5 bases and J lost 5 bases. The CDR3 sequence is 17 residues long. In DNA form, the CDR3 reads TGTGCCAGCAGTCCCGCCACTATGGCGGGGGTAGGGGAGACCCAGTACTTC. It specifies CASSPATMAGVGETQYF.

The chain links TRBV10-1 to TRBJ2-4; TRBD2 agrees at 12 bases. CDR3 size: 17 residues. V lost 5 bases to trimming and J lost 0 bases; unmatched junction nucleotides: 5. The germline V gene encodes CDR1 WNHNN and CDR2 SYGVQD (reference sequence). The CDR3 here is CASSYGTSGLAKNIQYF. The CDR3 nucleotides are TGCGCCAGCAGTTACGGGACTAGCGGGCTAGCCAAAAACATTCAGTACTTC.

The chain combines TRBV13 with TRBJ2-2, with 9 bases identical to TRBD1. The V gene end was trimmed by 5 bases and the J gene end by 5 bases; junction bases not matched to a gene: 9. The germline V gene encodes CDR1 PRHDT and CDR2 FYEKMQ (reference sequence). The length of the CDR3 is 16 residues. CDR3 nucleotides: TGTGCCAGCAGCACAGGACAGGGGAAAAGAACCGGGGAGCTGTTTTTT. Translation gives CASSTGQGKRTGELFF. Full variable domain (outside the CDR3, taken from reference TRBV13 and TRBJ2-2): AAGVIQSPRHLIKEKRETATLKCYPIPRHDTVYWYQQGPGQDPQFLISFYEKMQSDKGSIPDRFSAQQFSDYHSELNMSSLELGDSALYFCASSTGQGKRTGELFFGEGSRLTVL.

This clone was seen a few times. Here the CDR3 DNA reads TGTGCCAGCAGCCCCCGGGCTAGCGGGGGCGCGGGAGAGACCCAGTACTTC. It translates to CASSPRASGGAGETQYF. This rearrangement joins TRBV4-2 to TRBJ2-5; 10 bases line up with TRBD2. The CDR3 sequence is 17 residues long. With 4 bases clipped from V and 4 bases from J, the junction kept 12 bases outside the gene matches. Germline-derived CDR1 and CDR2 are LGHNA and YNFKEQ.

The chain carries TRBV18 and TRBJ2-7, with 11 bases fitting TRBD1. Per the germline V gene, CDR1 is KGHSH and CDR2 is LQKENI. The CDR3 is 17 residues long. Germline trimming cut 3 bases from V and 1 base from J; bases unmatched to any gene: 8. CDR3 protein: CASSPQKGDRGSYEQYF. The CDR3 region has the DNA TGTGCCAGCTCACCCCAGAAGGGGGACAGGGGGTCCTACGAGCAGTACTTC.

This clone was detected a few times. The chain has TRBV27 and TRBJ2-1, with D possibly matching TRBD2 (6 bases). The CDR3 length is 15 residues. Trimming shortened V by 2 bases and J by 10 bases, and 18 bases separated the two germline ends. Germline-derived CDR1 and CDR2 are MNHEY and SMNVEV (reference sequence). CDR3 in amino acids: CASSLDAGTQREQFF. DNA of the CDR3: TGTGCCAGCAGTTTAGACGCAGGGACTCAAAGGGAGCAGTTCTTC.

The rearrangement joins TRBV3-1 (or the pseudogene TRBV3-2) to TRBJ1-1; weak D call: TRBD1 (6 bases). Trimming shortened V by 8 bases and J by 11 bases, and 21 bases separated the two germline ends. The germline V gene has CDR1 LGHDT and CDR2 YNNKEL (reference sequence). The CDR3 is 13 residues long. The CDR3 DNA reads as TGTGCCAGCTTGAAACAGGGTGAGAGCTCGGCTTTCTTT. Protein: CASLKQGESSAFF.

The chain combines TRBV11-3 with TRBJ2-1, with D tentatively TRBD1 (5 bases). The CDR3 length is 14 residues. V was pared by 1 base and J by 7 bases, with 11 bases between. Germline lookup yields CDR1 SGHNT and CDR2 YENEEA. CDR3 region: CASSLGQGWNEQFF. CDR3 coding DNA: TGTGCCAGCAGCTTAGGGCAGGGCTGGAATGAGCAGTTCTTC.

This chain connects TRBV19 to TRBJ2-5, with TRBD2 matching 8 bases. CDR1 LNHDA and CDR2 SQIVND come from the germline V gene (reference sequence). With V trimmed by 9 bases and J by 0 bases, 6 bases remained unmatched. CDR3 length equals 14 residues. The CDR3 DNA reads as TGTGCCAGCAGAATAGCGGGGAACCAAGAGACCCAGTACTTC. It specifies CASRIAGNQETQYF.

The chain joins TRBV6-5 to TRBJ1-3, with 7 bases aligning to TRBD1. This CDR3 spans 14 amino acids. V shed 5 bases and J 2 bases; nucleotides not matched to a gene: 3. Germline values: CDR1 MNHEY, CDR2 SVGAGI. In DNA form, the CDR3 reads TGTGCCAGCAGTCGGACAGGAGCTGGAAACACCATATATTTT. It yields the protein CASSRTGAGNTIYF.

This chain uses TRBV10-3 with TRBJ1-1; D remains unclear. Germline CDR1 and CDR2: ENHRY and SYGVKD. This CDR3 comprises 12 residues. V lost 11 bases and J 1 base, leaving 11 bases between the germline ends. CDR3 region: CASQERNTEAFF. The CDR3 DNA is TGTGCCTCCCAGGAAAGGAACACTGAAGCTTTCTTT.

Written as DNA, the CDR3 is TGTGCCAGCAGCTTAGTGTTTCTCGGCACTGAAGCTTTCTTT. This gives the protein CASSLVFLGTEAFF. This rearrangement joins TRBV7-2 to TRBJ1-1, with D uncertain. Trimming shortened V by 1 base and J by 4 bases, and 10 bases separated the two germline ends. From germline, CDR1 is SGHTA and CDR2 FQGNSA. The CDR3 has 14 amino acids.

The rearrangement uses TRBV28 and TRBJ2-1; no definite D call. From germline, CDR1 is MDHEN and CDR2 SYDVKM. Trimming left V 5 bases short and J 3 bases short, with 5 bases between. The CDR3 loop spans 12 amino acids. CDR3 sequence (DNA): TGTGCCAGCAGTCGTAACTACAATGAGCAGTTCTTC. It is translated as CASSRNYNEQFF.

This clone has more than one count but fewer than ten. The V gene is TRBV2, the J gene TRBJ1-1; no definite D call. Germline CDR1 is SNHLY and CDR2 is FYNNEI. V shed 8 bases and J shed 6 bases, with 13 bases lying between them. The CDR3 extends over 12 amino acids. DNA for the CDR3: TGTGCCAGCGGACCGGGAGGCGCTGAAGCTTTCTTT. Translation: CASGPGGAEAFF.

The chain employs TRBV28 and TRBJ1-4; no reliable D call. Germline values: CDR1 MDHEN, CDR2 SYDVKM. The CDR3 loop spans 15 amino acids. V was trimmed by 4 bases and J by 0 bases, leaving 9 bases between them. DNA for the CDR3: TGTGCCAGCAGTTACCCAGGTGCAACTAATGAAAAACTGTTTTTT. This sequence encodes CASSYPGATNEKLFF.

This chain uses TRBV7-2 with TRBJ2-7; D not resolved. The CDR3 covers 14 residues. Trimming removed 4 bases at V and 2 bases at J, with 12 bases between. Per germline, CDR1 SGHTA and CDR2 FQGNSA. The CDR3 region is CASSSPRSTYEQYF. The DNA for the CDR3 is TGTGCCAGCAGCTCCCCTAGGTCTACCTACGAGCAGTACTTC.